Below are 5 T cell receptor beta chains sequenced from a single sample in a study of blood T cell repertoires in COVID-19. Here immunoSEQ multiplex PCR was the method, and the copy in TCRdb shows in-frame clones only, minus some. The table lists under 300,000 clones, about 68% of them singletons. Input material: peripheral blood. The receptors originated from a woman of 80 years or more with acute or convalescent COVID-19.

J is TRBJ1-1 and V is TRBV14, with 7 bases lining up with TRBD1. The CDR3 is 16 residues long. The germline V gene has CDR1 SGHDN and CDR2 FVKESK. V lost 4 bases to trimming and J lost 2 bases; unmatched junction nucleotides: 10. CDR3 loop: CASSLQPGTANTEAFF. CDR3 nucleotides: TGTGCCAGCAGCCTTCAGCCCGGGACAGCCAACACTGAAGCTTTCTTT.

V is TRBV6-6 and J is TRBJ2-6; 10 bases are a match to TRBD1. The germline V gene has CDR1 MNHNY and CDR2 SVGAGI (reference sequence). The V and J ends lost 6 bases and 1 base, in that order; junction bases with no gene match: 15. This CDR3 has 20 amino acids. The CDR3 sequence: CASSRTWTGGTSSGANVLTF. The CDR3 coding sequence is TGTGCCAGCAGCCGCACGTGGACAGGGGGTACTTCTTCTGGGGCCAACGTCCTGACTTTC.

This clone was found a few times. V gene TRBV18 combines with J gene TRBJ1-4; 8 bases align to TRBD1. This CDR3 is built from 18 residues. Germline loops: CDR1 KGHSH, CDR2 LQKENI. J was trimmed by 13 bases and V by 1 base; bases with no gene match: 20. The chain's CDR3 is CASSPQRTGLQGNGRLFF. The CDR3 coding sequence is TGTGCCAGCTCACCACAGCGGACAGGGTTGCAGGGGAACGGGAGACTGTTTTTT.

This clone has a count of ten or more. This chain links TRBV5-4 with TRBJ1-1; D not certain. The V and J ends lost 2 bases and 1 base respectively, with 9 bases between them. This CDR3 has 14 residues. CDR1 is SGHNT, CDR2 YYREEE, per germline (reference sequence). The CDR3 sequence: CASSFWLQNTEAFF. The DNA for the CDR3 is TGTGCCAGCAGCTTTTGGCTTCAGAACACTGAAGCTTTCTTT.

This clone has just a few counts. This sequence joins TRBV2 and TRBJ2-7; no clear D gene. Germline-derived CDR1 and CDR2 are SNHLY and FYNNEI. This CDR3 has 14 amino acids. V was clipped by 4 bases and J by 2 bases, with 12 bases between them. Here the CDR3 DNA reads TGTGCCAGCAGTGGTAACTTACCTCCCTACGAGCAGTACTTC. Its protein product is CASSGNLPPYEQYF.